Here is one T cell receptor (beta chain) with its context. Its antigen remains unidentified. There are 15 residues in the CDR3. The junction had 4 bases not matched to a gene; V was cut back by 0 bases and J by 1 base. Germline CDR1 reads DFQATT; CDR2 reads SNEGSKA (reference sequence). This sample is part of a study of T cell repertoires in cytomegalovirus infection. The overall study: It was the public TCR beta signatures that indicated both CMV infection and matching HLA type.

General observations from the study: In two of eight donors, the top clonotype was HLA-C-restricted CMV-specific. There were carriers of CMV plus the relevant HLA, and cumulative public TCR beta family frequency identified them.

A single record per CDR3 protein comes from TCRdb applying MiXCR to the reads. The sample carries around 440,000 distinct CDR3 sequences, 11% recorded once. The receptor was derived from a human donor in good health (CMV status not recorded). Some clones in this sample may be carry-over from other donors' samples. The source material was PBMCs. The chain couples TRBV20-1 to TRBJ2-5; 8 bases are a match to TRBD2. The CDR3 spells CSARDPLAVQETQYF. Here the CDR3 DNA reads TGCAGTGCTAGAGATCCACTAGCGGTCCAAGAGACCCAGTACTTC.